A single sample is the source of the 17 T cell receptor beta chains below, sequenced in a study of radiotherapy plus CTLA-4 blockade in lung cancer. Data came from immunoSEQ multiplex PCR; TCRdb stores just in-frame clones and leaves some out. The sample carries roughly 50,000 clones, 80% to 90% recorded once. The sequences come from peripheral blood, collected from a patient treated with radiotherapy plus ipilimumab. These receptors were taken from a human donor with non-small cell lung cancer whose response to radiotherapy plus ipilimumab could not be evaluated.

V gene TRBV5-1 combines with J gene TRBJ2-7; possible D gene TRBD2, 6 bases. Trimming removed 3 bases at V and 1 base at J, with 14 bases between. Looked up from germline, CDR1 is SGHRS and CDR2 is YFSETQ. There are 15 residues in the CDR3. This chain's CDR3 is CASSYSGPRSYEQYF. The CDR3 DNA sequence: TGCGCCAGCAGCTATAGCGGTCCGAGGTCCTACGAGCAGTACTTC. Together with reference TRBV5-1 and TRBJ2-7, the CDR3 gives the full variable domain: KAGVTQTPRYLIKTRGQQVTLSCSPISGHRSVSWYQQTPGQGLQFLFEYFSETQRNKGNFPGRFSGRQFSNSRSEMNVSTLELGDSALYLCASSYSGPRSYEQYFGPGTRLTVT.

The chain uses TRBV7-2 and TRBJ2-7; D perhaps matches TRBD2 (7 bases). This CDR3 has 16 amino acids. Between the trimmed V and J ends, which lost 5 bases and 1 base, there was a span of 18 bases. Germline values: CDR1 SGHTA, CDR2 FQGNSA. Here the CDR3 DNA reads TGTGCCAGCAGCCCCAGGAGGGGGACTACGTCCTACGAGCAGTACTTC. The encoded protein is CASSPRRGTTSYEQYF. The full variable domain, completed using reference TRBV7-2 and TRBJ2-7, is GAGVSQSPSNKVTEKGKDVELRCDPISGHTALYWYRQSLGQGLEFLIYFQGNSAPDKSGLPSDRFSAERTGGSVSTLTIQRTQQEDSAVYLCASSPRRGTTSYEQYFGPGTRLTVT.

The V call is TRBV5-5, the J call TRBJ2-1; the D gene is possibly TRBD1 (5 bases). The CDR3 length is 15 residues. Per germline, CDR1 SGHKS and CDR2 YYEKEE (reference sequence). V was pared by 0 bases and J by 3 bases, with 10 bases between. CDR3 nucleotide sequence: TGTGCCAGCAGCTTGGATGGTCAGGGCTACAATGAGCAGTTCTTC. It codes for CASSLDGQGYNEQFF.

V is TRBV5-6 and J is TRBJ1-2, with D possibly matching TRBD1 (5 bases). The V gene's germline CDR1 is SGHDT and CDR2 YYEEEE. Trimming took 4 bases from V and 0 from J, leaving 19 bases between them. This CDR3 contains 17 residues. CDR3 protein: CASSAVWGVRSNYGYTF. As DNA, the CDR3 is TGTGCCAGCAGCGCTGTGTGGGGGGTCAGATCTAACTATGGCTACACCTTC.

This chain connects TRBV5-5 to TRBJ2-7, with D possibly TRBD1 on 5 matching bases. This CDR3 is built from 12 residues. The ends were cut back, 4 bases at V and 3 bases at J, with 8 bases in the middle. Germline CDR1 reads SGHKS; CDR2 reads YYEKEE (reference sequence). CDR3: CASSIDSYEQYF. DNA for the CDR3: TGTGCCAGCAGCATAGACAGCTACGAGCAGTACTTC.

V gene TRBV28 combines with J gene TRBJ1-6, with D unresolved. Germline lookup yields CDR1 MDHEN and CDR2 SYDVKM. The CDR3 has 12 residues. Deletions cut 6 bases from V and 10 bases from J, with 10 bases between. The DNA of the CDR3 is TGTGCCAGCAGCCTATTACTATCACCCCTCCACTTT. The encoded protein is CASSLLLSPLHF.

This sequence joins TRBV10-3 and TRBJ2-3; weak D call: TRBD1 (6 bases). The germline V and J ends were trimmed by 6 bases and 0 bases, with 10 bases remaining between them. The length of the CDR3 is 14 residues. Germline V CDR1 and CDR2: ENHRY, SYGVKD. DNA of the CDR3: TGTGCCATCAGCCAGGGGAGTAGCACAGATACGCAGTATTTT. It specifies CAISQGSSTDTQYF.

The CDR3 nucleotides are TGTGCCAGCACCAAAACCCCTAGCGGGAGTATCACAGATACGCAGTATTTT. It encodes CASTKTPSGSITDTQYF. The genes are TRBV9 and TRBJ2-3; the match to TRBD2 covers 10 bases. The ends lost 6 bases at V and 2 bases at J; junction bases unmatched: 12. Germline assignment: CDR1 SGDLS and CDR2 YYNGEE. This CDR3 contains 17 residues.

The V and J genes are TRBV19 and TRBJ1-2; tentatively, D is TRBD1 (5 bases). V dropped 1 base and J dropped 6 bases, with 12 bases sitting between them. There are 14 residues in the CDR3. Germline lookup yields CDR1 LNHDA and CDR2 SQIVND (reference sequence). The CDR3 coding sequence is TGTGCCAGTAGTATAGGGGGCGGTGCTGATGGCTACACCTTC. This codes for CASSIGGGADGYTF.

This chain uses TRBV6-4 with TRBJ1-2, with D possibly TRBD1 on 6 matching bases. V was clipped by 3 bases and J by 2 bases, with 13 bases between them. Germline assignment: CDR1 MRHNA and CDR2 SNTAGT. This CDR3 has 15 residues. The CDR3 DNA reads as TGTGCCAGCAGTGAAGAACAGGGTGCGAACTATGGCTACACCTTC. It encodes CASSEEQGANYGYTF.

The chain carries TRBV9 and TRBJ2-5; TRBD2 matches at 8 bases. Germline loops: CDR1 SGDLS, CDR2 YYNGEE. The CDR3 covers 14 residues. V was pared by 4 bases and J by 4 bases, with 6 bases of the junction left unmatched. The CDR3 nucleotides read TGTGCCAGCAGCACGGGGGGGGCCGGAGAGACCCAGTACTTC. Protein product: CASSTGGAGETQYF.

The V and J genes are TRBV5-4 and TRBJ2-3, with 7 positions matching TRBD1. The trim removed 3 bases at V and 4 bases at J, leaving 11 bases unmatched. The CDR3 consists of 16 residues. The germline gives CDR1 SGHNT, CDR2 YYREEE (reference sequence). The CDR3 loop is CASSWAAGTAADTQYF. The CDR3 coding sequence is TGTGCCAGCAGCTGGGCCGCCGGGACAGCGGCAGATACGCAGTATTTT.

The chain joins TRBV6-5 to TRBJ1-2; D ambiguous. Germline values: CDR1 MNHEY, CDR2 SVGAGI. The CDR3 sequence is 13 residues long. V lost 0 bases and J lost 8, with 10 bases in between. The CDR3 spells CASSYSAVAGYTF. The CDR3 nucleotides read TGTGCCAGCAGTTACTCGGCCGTCGCAGGCTACACCTTC.

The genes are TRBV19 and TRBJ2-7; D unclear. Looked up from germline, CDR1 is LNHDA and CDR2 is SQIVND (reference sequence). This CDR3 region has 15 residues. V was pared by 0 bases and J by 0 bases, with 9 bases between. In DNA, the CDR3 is TGTGCCAGTAGTATAGATCTCTACAGCTCCTACGAGCAGTACTTC. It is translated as CASSIDLYSSYEQYF.

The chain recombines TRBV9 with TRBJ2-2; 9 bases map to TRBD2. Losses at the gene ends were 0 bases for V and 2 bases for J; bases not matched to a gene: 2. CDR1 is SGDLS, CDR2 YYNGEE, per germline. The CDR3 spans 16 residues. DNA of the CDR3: TGTGCCAGCAGCGTAGGCGGGAGGGGCAACACCGGGGAGCTGTTTTTT. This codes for CASSVGGRGNTGELFF.

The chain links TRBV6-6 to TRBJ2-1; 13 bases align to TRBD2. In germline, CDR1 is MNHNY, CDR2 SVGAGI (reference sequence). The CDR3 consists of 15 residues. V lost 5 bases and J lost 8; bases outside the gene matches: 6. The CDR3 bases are TGTGCCAGCAGTCCCGGGACTAGCGGGACCTATGAGCAGTTCTTC. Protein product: CASSPGTSGTYEQFF.

CDR3 sequence (DNA): TGTGCCAGCCTACCCAGGGGATCTGGGGCCAACGTCCTGACTTTC. It codes for CASLPRGSGANVLTF. This chain connects TRBV28 to TRBJ2-6, with D perhaps matching TRBD1 (6 bases). CDR1 and CDR2 from the germline V gene are MDHEN and SYDVKM. The CDR3 consists of 15 residues. V lost 8 bases, J lost 1 base, and 12 bases lay in between.